This T cell receptor beta chain was profiled in a study of T cells after yellow fever vaccination (dated by TCRdb to between 2017 and 2020). For the study in its entirety: The SMART-Seq v4 Ultra Low Input RNA kit was used to prepare libraries from fractions with low cell numbers. To track T-cell clones before and after primary and booster YFV17D yellow fever vaccination, bulk TCR alpha and beta repertoires were sequenced longitudinally. Blood was collected at multiple timepoints before and after primary and secondary immunization, and bulk PBMC replicates and cell subsets were isolated. The cohort comprised two healthy male donors, one aged 18 to 30 and one aged 30 to 40 years.

This clonotype occurred a few times. Its target antigen remains unknown. No base qualities exist here, and no much larger clone lies one base off it. TCR cDNA was synthesized by 5'RACE template switching, which introduced a universal primer site and unique molecular identifiers. Priming for cDNA synthesis came from both the TCR alpha and TCR beta constant segments. Library amplification involved two PCR steps, and the second step added sample barcodes and sequencing adapters. Libraries were sequenced on Illumina HiSeq 2500 (2x100 bp) or NovaSeq (2x150 bp). The original methods were these. Demultiplexing of reads and collapsing into UMI consensus sequences were performed with MIGEC, and V(D)J alignment was carried out with MiXCR. Vaccine-responding clonotypes were identified with edgeR using replicate PBMC samples, with FDR below 0.01 and a log2 fold change above 5 up to day 15 being required. Bulk clonotypes were assigned CD4 or CD8 identity according to which sequenced CD4 or CD8 repertoire held them at higher abundance. In TCRdb, the public reads were trimmed at Q25 with fastp and aligned with MiXCR, with productive beta chains retained. Merged by CDR3 protein, the rows form single entries marked with the most common genes and DNA. What appears here as the V and J calls and clone size reflects TCRdb's work, not the paper's. Within this sample are fewer than 150,000 distinct CDR3 sequences, with around 6.7% of them counted one time only. Approximately 2.7% of the sample lies in the top ten.

The research as a whole found: Because abundant contaminating clonotypes from the bulk population could be contained in FACS-sorted repertoires, computational filtering was required. Most clones expanded after primary vaccination were re-detected after the booster (around 96% of CD4 and approximately 88% of CD8), suggesting broad memory maintenance. The secondary T-cell response was weaker than the primary response but faster, peaking on day 5 instead of day 15. Because only two donors were included in the study, the extent to which the findings can be generalized is limited. A small share of clonotypes was detected in both CD4 and CD8 compartments, with the overlap likely arising from convergent recombination.

The treatment or condition label corresponds to: live attenuated yellow fever vaccine strain. A standard Ficoll-Paque protocol was used to isolate PBMCs from peripheral blood. Dynabeads CD4 and CD8 positive selection kits were used to isolate CD4 and CD8 T-cell fractions. TriZol was used to extract RNA from bulk PBMCs, CD4 and CD8 fractions, and dextramer-positive and dextramer-negative fractions. The clonotype comes from a man between 18 and 29 years old who received the YFV17D yellow fever vaccine. Sequencing was performed on CD4+ T cells sorted from PBMCs, taken around 45 days after the first yellow fever vaccination.

CDR3 loop: CASRLQENTEAFF. The nucleotides are TGTGCCAGCAGATTACAGGAGAACACTGAAGCTTTCTTT. Here the chain combines TRBV5-6 and TRBJ1-1; TRBD1 is perhaps the D gene, given 5 matching bases. Counted from cysteine to phenylalanine, this CDR3 has 13 amino acids. This entry keeps only the CDR3 DNA: 39 bases, framed from base 1. The germline V gene yields SGHDT for CDR1 and YYEEEE for CDR2. The junction carries 9 bases between V and J, which are trimmed by 5 bases and 1 base respectively.